This is a list of T cell receptor beta chains from one sample in a study of T-cell memory formation after mild COVID-19. TCRdb called the 5' RACE reads again in MiXCR, with one record for every CDR3 protein. The table records around 390,000 distinct CDR3 sequences, about 16% of them present only once. Sequenced sample: PBMCs or a T cell subset sorted from them (not recorded which). The receptors originated from a young man who had mild COVID-19 (a few samples of this study predate the infection). Cell type and time point are not known. The CDR3 runs from the conserved cysteine through the conserved F or W. The D gene is left open where the match is weak. Clone size appears in some rows only: once, few, many, or a class for an expanded clone.

TRBJ2-2 | NA | NA | TRBV12-3/TRBV12-4 | TGTGCCAGCAGTCCCCCCGCGGGGCTCACCGGGGAGCTGTTTTTT | CASSPPAGLTGELFF
TRBJ1-5 | NA | TRBD1 | TRBV6-5 | TGTGCCAGCAGTTCCGGGGGGGGACAGGGTGAGCCCCAGCATTTT | CASSSGGGQGEPQHF
TRBJ1-6 | NA | NA | TRBV5-1 | TGCGCCAGCAGCTTGAATGAGGGACACTCACCCCTCCACTTT | CASSLNEGHSPLHF
TRBJ1-5 | NA | NA | TRBV6-1 | TGTGCCAGCAGGGCACTACAGGTTATGGTTGGGCCCCAGCATTTT | CASRALQVMVGPQHF
TRBJ2-5 | few | TRBD1 | TRBV19 | TGTGCCAGTAGTATACGTGACAGGGGGCAAGAGACCCAGTACTTC | CASSIRDRGQETQYF
TRBJ1-6 | few | NA | TRBV5-1 | TGCGCCAGCCGACAGGAGCTTAATTCACCCCTCCACTTT | CASRQELNSPLHF
TRBJ2-2 | NA | TRBD2 | TRBV27 | TGTGCCAGCAGGACTCCTTGGGGTAGGGGAGGGCACACCGGGGAGCTGTTTTTT | CASRTPWGRGGHTGELFF
TRBJ1-5 | NA | TRBD1 | TRBV27 | TGTGCCAGCAGTTTCTACAGGGGTTATCAGCCCCAGCATTTT | CASSFYRGYQPQHF
TRBJ1-1 | few | NA | TRBV7-3 | TGTGCCAGCAGCTTAGGGGCCTCCACTGAAGCTTTCTTT | CASSLGASTEAFF
TRBJ2-6 | few | NA | TRBV4-1 | TGCGCCAGCAGCCACCCTACTATTGGGGCCAACGTCCTGACTTTC | CASSHPTIGANVLTF
TRBJ1-6 | many | NA | TRBV6-5 | TGTGCCAGCAGATGGACTGGATTGGGGTCACCCCTCCACTTT | CASRWTGLGSPLHF
TRBJ1-1 | medium-sized | NA | TRBV7-6 | TGTGCCAGCAGCCTACCCCCGACAGCGAACACTGAAGCTTTCTTT | CASSLPPTANTEAFF
TRBJ1-1 | NA | NA | TRBV7-9 | TGTGCCAGCACCAGTAACACTGAAGCTTTCTTT | CASTSNTEAFF
TRBJ2-4 | many | NA | TRBV4-2 | TGTGCCAGCAGCCCTAGGGAAAGGGGGGTCATTCAGTACTTC | CASSPRERGVIQYF
TRBJ2-3 | few | TRBD1 | TRBV4-2 | TGTGCCAGCAGCCTGAGGACAGGGGGCTTGAGCACAGATACGCAGTATTTT | CASSLRTGGLSTDTQYF
TRBJ2-3 | NA | TRBD2 | TRBV12-3/TRBV12-4 | TGTGCCAGCAGTGGAATCGCGGGACTATCTAGCACAGATACGCAGTATTTT | CASSGIAGLSSTDTQYF
TRBJ2-3 | few | TRBD2 | TRBV9 | TGTGCCAGCAACGATAGCGGGTCAACTAGCACAGATACGCAGTATTTT | CASNDSGSTSTDTQYF
TRBJ2-1 | many | TRBD1 | TRBV12-3/TRBV12-4 | TGTGCCAGCGGTCCGACAGGGCCCGGGATTGAGCAGTTCTTC | CASGPTGPGIEQFF
TRBJ1-1 | few | NA | TRBV11-2 | TGTGCCAGCAGCAACAGGGACCCAATGAACACTGAAGCTTTCTTT | CASSNRDPMNTEAFF
TRBJ2-1 | NA | TRBD1 | TRBV27 | TGTGCCAGCAGTCGGACAGGGGCGGGTGAGCAGTTCTTC | CASSRTGAGEQFF
TRBJ2-3 | NA | NA | TRBV4-3 | TGCGCCAGCAGCCAAGATTCCGCCCCACAGGGAGCGCAGTATTTT | CASSQDSAPQGAQYF
TRBJ2-1 | NA | TRBD2 | TRBV6-2/TRBV6-3 | TGTGCCAGCAGTCGGTGGAGCGGGGGGTACAATGAGCAGTTCTTC | CASSRWSGGYNEQFF
TRBJ2-1 | NA | TRBD2 | TRBV12-3/TRBV12-4 | TGTGCCAGCAGTTTTGTAGCGGGGGGGCAGAATGAGCAGTTCTTC | CASSFVAGGQNEQFF
TRBJ1-2 | many | NA | TRBV5-1 | TGCGCCAGCAGCTCGGGGCAGGGAACCTATGGCTACACCTTC | CASSSGQGTYGYTF
TRBJ1-2 | few | NA | TRBV5-1 | TGCGCCAGCAGCTTGGCAGGGTGGAGCTATGGCTACACCTTC | CASSLAGWSYGYTF
TRBJ2-5 | few | NA | TRBV4-3 | TGCGCCAGCAGCCAAGAAGGGACGAGCCCAGGCGGGACCCAGTACTTC | CASSQEGTSPGGTQYF
TRBJ2-2 | many | TRBD2 | TRBV12-3/TRBV12-4 | TGTGCCAGCAGCCTCGGGACTATCACCGGGGAGCTGTTTTTT | CASSLGTITGELFF
TRBJ2-5 | NA | NA | TRBV29-1 | TGCAGCGTTGAGGGCCACAGAGCACGCCAAGAGACCCAGTACTTC | CSVEGHRARQETQYF
TRBJ2-5 | few | NA | TRBV5-4 | TGTGCCAGCAGCTTCTTGCCCAAAGAGACCCAGTACTTC | CASSFLPKETQYF
TRBJ2-3 | many | NA | TRBV15 | TGTGCCACCAGCAGTCCAGGAGGGGGAGAACCCCTACACACAGATACGCAGTATTTT | CATSSPGGGEPLHTDTQYF
TRBJ1-5 | NA | NA | TRBV18 | TGTGCCAGCTCACCCTCAGGGACGGTGGGCAATCAGCCCCAGCATTTT | CASSPSGTVGNQPQHF
TRBJ2-1 | NA | NA | TRBV7-9 | TGTGCCAGCAGCTTAGAGAGGCGGGAAGATGAGCAGTTCTTC | CASSLERREDEQFF
TRBJ2-5 | NA | NA | TRBV4-1 | TGCGCCAGCAGCCTCCGCAAGGCAGAGACCCAGTACTTC | CASSLRKAETQYF
TRBJ1-2 | NA | NA | TRBV5-1 | TGCGCCAGCAGCCCCATGGGACAACAAAATGGCTACACCTTC | CASSPMGQQNGYTF
TRBJ2-2 | many | TRBD2 | TRBV4-2 | TGTGCCAGCAGCCCGACGGGGGGGCCCGCCGGGGAGCTGTTTTTT | CASSPTGGPAGELFF
TRBJ2-5 | NA | NA | TRBV6-2/TRBV6-3 | TGTGCCAGCTGCGACCCAGAAGAGACCCAGTACTTC | CASCDPEETQYF
TRBJ2-2 | few | NA | TRBV5-1 | TGCGCCAGCAGTCATGATAGCACCGGGGAGCTGTTTTTT | CASSHDSTGELFF
TRBJ2-3 | NA | NA | TRBV7-7 | TGTGCCAGCAGCTTAGCTGGTCCAGATACGCAGTATTTT | CASSLAGPDTQYF
TRBJ1-4 | NA | NA | TRBV3-1 | TGTGCCAGCAGCCAGTATCAGGGGGAAAAACTGTTTTTT | CASSQYQGEKLFF
TRBJ2-1 | few | NA | TRBV12-3/TRBV12-4 | TGTGCCAGCACCCCGGACTACAATGAGCAGTTCTTC | CASTPDYNEQFF
TRBJ1-1 | NA | NA | TRBV19 | TGTGCCAGTAGTCCCCGGTCGACGCGCACTGAAGCTTTCTTT | CASSPRSTRTEAFF
TRBJ2-6 | NA | NA | TRBV9 | TGTGCCAGCAGCGAGGAGCCCGAGGCTGGGGCCAACGTCCTGACTTTC | CASSEEPEAGANVLTF
TRBJ2-1 | few | TRBD2 | TRBV10-3 | TGTGCCACTTCTACTAGCGGGGGTCCGTTCAATGAGCAGTTCTTC | CATSTSGGPFNEQFF
TRBJ1-3 | NA | NA | TRBV5-1 | TGCGCCAGCAGCTGGGGGGAAGAAAGCTCTGGAAACACCATATATTTT | CASSWGEESSGNTIYF
TRBJ1-1 | NA | TRBD1 | TRBV7-6 | TGTGCCAGCAGCTTTGGCCCCGGACAGGGAAGGGGCACTGAAGCTTTCTTT | CASSFGPGQGRGTEAFF
TRBJ2-1 | few | NA | TRBV7-7 | TGTGCCAGCAGCCCTTCTAGACGGGGGACGGATGAGCAGTTCTTC | CASSPSRRGTDEQFF
TRBJ2-5 | few | NA | TRBV29-1 | TGCAGCGTTGGGGGGGTCGGAGAGACCCAGTACTTC | CSVGGVGETQYF
TRBJ2-5 | many | NA | TRBV7-9 | TGTGCCAGCAGCTGGAGGGAGACCCAGTACTTC | CASSWRETQYF
TRBJ1-1 | NA | TRBD1 | TRBV20-1 | TGCAGTGCTGGGGACAGGGCAATGAACACTGAAGCTTTCTTT | CSAGDRAMNTEAFF
TRBJ2-7 | NA | NA | TRBV27 | TGTGCCAGCAGTTTCGGCGGAGCCGCCTACGAGCAGTACTTC | CASSFGGAAYEQYF
TRBJ2-7 | NA | TRBD1 | TRBV10-3 | TGTGCCATCTCCGGGACAGGGGTCGACGAGCAGTACTTC | CAISGTGVDEQYF
TRBJ2-7 | few | NA | TRBV19 | TGTGCCAGTAGTCTTCAGCGGAGCTCCTACGAGCAGTACTTC | CASSLQRSSYEQYF
TRBJ2-7 | NA | NA | TRBV6-1 | TGTGCCAGCAGTATGGCGGGGACGACGGCCTACGAGCAGTACTTC | CASSMAGTTAYEQYF